Following are 6 T cell receptor beta chains from one sample sequenced in a study. A single record per CDR3 protein comes from TCRdb applying MiXCR to the 5' RACE reads. The top ten hold approximately 4.5% of the sample, which has about 43,000 distinct CDR3 sequences, over 20% seen once. Cells sorted as Tregs were CD4+, CD25+ and CD127-/low. Sequencing was performed on Tregs sorted from a lymph node. Receptors were obtained from a female donor with breast cancer.

This clonotype was detected many times. J is TRBJ1-1 and V is TRBV12-3 or TRBV12-4; TRBD1 might be the D (5 bases). Trimming took 6 bases from V and 4 from J, leaving 15 bases between them. This CDR3 region has 14 residues. CDR3 sequence: CASSPLGVGTEAFF. The CDR3 DNA sequence: TGTGCCAGCAGCCCTTTGGGGGTAGGCACTGAAGCTTTCTTT.

As for this clonotype: This may be a read error: a much more frequent sequence differs by one nucleotide. CDR3 in DNA: TGTGTCAGCAGGGTTGAGTCCGCCGGGGAGCTGTTTTTT. Amino acid sequence: CVSRVESAGELFF. The J gene is TRBJ2-2, the V gene TRBV6-6, with D tentatively TRBD1 (5 bases). Germline V lookup: CDR1 MNHNY, CDR2 SVGAGI (reference sequence). CDR3 length equals 13 residues.

This clonotype was found many times. This sequence joins TRBV4-1 and TRBJ1-1, with a possible D match to TRBD1 (5 bases). From germline, CDR1 is MGHRA and CDR2 YSYEKL. V was clipped by 0 bases and J by 0 bases, with 14 bases between them. This CDR3 is 17 amino acids long. The CDR3 spells CASSQEPGGGMNTEAFF. DNA of the CDR3: TGCGCCAGCAGCCAAGAACCGGGTGGGGGAATGAACACTGAAGCTTTCTTT.

This clonotype showed up many times. The rearrangement uses TRBV10-1 and TRBJ1-5; D remains ambiguous. The germline V gene has CDR1 WNHNN and CDR2 SYGVQD (reference sequence). V lost 4 bases, J lost 5 bases, and 9 bases lay in between. This CDR3 region has 13 residues. In nucleotides, the CDR3 is TGCGCCAGCAGTGTGAGTTGGGATCAGCCCCAGCATTTT. This sequence encodes CASSVSWDQPQHF.

This clonotype was seen only a few times. The chain joins TRBV4-1 to TRBJ2-7; no clear D gene. The V gene's germline CDR1 is MGHRA and CDR2 YSYEKL. The V end lost 1 base, the J end lost 4 bases, and 20 bases lay between the germline ends. The CDR3 runs to 17 residues. The CDR3 here is CASSQVDMGFHGYEQYF. The CDR3 nucleotides are TGCGCCAGCAGCCAAGTAGATATGGGCTTTCACGGGTACGAGCAGTACTTC.

The chain links TRBV18 to TRBJ1-5; 7 nucleotides align to TRBD1. Germline loops: CDR1 KGHSH, CDR2 LQKENI. With 2 bases clipped from V and 2 bases from J, the junction kept 3 bases outside the gene matches. The CDR3 loop spans 15 amino acids. The CDR3 DNA reads as TGTGCCAGCTCACCAGACGACAGGGGCAATCAGCCCCAGCATTTT. This translates into CASSPDDRGNQPQHF.